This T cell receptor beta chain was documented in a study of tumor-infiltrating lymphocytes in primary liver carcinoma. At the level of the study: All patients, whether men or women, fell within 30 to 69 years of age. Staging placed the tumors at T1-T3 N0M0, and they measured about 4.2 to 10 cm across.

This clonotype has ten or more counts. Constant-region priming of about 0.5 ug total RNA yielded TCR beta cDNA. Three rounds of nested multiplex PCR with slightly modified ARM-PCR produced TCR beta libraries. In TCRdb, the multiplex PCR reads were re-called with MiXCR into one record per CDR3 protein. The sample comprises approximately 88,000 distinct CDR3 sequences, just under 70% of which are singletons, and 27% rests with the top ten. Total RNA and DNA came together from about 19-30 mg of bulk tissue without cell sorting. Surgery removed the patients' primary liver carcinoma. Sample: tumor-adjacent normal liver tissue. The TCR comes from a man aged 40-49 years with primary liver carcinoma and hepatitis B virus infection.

The CDR3: CSVDFGNYGYTF. The CDR3, as DNA: TGCAGCGTTGACTTTGGCAACTATGGCTACACCTTC. The V and J genes are TRBV29-1 and TRBJ1-2; no definite D call. This CDR3 has 12 residues. Trimming removed 3 bases at V and 2 bases at J, with 7 bases between. Germline assignment: CDR1 SQVTM and CDR2 ANQGSEA.